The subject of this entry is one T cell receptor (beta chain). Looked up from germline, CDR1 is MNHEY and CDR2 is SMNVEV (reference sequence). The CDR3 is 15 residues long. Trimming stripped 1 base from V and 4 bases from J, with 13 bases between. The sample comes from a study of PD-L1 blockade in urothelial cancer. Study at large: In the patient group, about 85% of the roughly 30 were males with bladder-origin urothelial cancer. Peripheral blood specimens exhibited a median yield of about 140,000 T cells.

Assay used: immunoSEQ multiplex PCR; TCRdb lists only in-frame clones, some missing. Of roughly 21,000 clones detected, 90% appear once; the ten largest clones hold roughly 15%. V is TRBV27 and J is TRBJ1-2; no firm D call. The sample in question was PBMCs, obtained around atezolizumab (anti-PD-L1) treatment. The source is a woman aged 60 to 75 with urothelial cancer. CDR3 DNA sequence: TGTGCCAGCAGTTTATTAGACGGGTCGAGCTATGGCTACACCTTC. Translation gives CASSLLDGSSYGYTF.